These T cell receptor beta chains were read from a single sample in a study of cytomegalovirus exposure and HLA in healthy donors. Produced via immunoSEQ multiplex PCR; TCRdb's table is partial and in-frame only. This table holds over 100,000 clones, more than 75% found once. Specimen: PBMCs. These receptors all stem from a woman in her twenties or thirties in good health and CMV-seronegative. The CDR3 runs from the conserved cysteine through the conserved F or W. The D gene is left open where the match is weak. Clone size is shown for a subset of rows, as once, few, many or a class of expanded clone.

clone_size j_call v_call d_call cdr3_aa cdr3_nt
- TRBJ1-5 TRBV7-2 - CASSLKLSNQPQHF TGTGCCAGCAGCTTAAAACTTAGCAATCAGCCCCAGCATTTT
- TRBJ2-3 TRBV5-4 TRBD2 CASSLERGDIERAGADTQYF TGTGCCAGCAGCTTGGAGCGGGGGGACATCGAGCGCGCCGGAGCAGATACGCAGTATTTT
- TRBJ1-5 TRBV18 TRBD1 CASSPETGGNQPQHF TGTGCCAGCTCACCAGAAACAGGGGGCAATCAGCCCCAGCATTTT
- TRBJ2-7 TRBV28 - CASSYIGVDEQYF TGTGCCAGCAGCTATATCGGGGTCGACGAGCAGTACTTC
- TRBJ1-5 TRBV28 - CASSSPHRAGNQPQHF TGTGCCAGCAGTTCCCCACACAGGGCAGGCAATCAGCCCCAGCATTTT
- TRBJ2-1 TRBV7-2 TRBD2 CASSLDASGVYNEQFF TGTGCCAGCAGCTTAGACGCTAGCGGAGTATACAATGAGCAGTTCTTC
- TRBJ2-6 TRBV28 TRBD1 CASSLLDRGEPMGANVLTF TGTGCCAGCAGTTTACTGGACAGGGGTGAACCTATGGGGGCCAACGTCCTGACTTTC
- TRBJ2-3 TRBV5-1 - CASTWRGGGGTDTQYF TGCGCCAGCACCTGGAGGGGTGGTGGGGGCACAGATACGCAGTATTTT
few TRBJ1-4 TRBV7-9 - CASSGPFRVNEKLFF TGTGCCAGCAGCGGTCCGTTTCGAGTGAATGAAAAACTGTTTTTT
- TRBJ1-5 TRBV6-1 - CASGDGLSNQPQHF TGTGCCAGCGGAGACGGACTTAGCAATCAGCCCCAGCATTTT
- TRBJ1-6 TRBV5-4 - CASSSPAGNSPLHF TGTGCCAGCAGCTCCCCTGCAGGCAATTCACCCCTCCACTTT
- TRBJ2-6 TRBV5-4 - CASSSQNSGANVLTF TGTGCCAGCAGCTCACAGAACTCTGGGGCCAACGTCCTGACTTTC
- TRBJ2-5 TRBV9 - CASSPRENNVGETQYF TGTGCCAGCAGCCCCCGGGAAAACAACGTCGGGGAGACCCAGTACTTC
once TRBJ1-6 TRBV4-1 TRBD1 CASSQQDRGRSSPLHF TGCGCCAGCAGCCAACAGGACAGGGGGCGTTCGTCACCCCTCCACTTT
many TRBJ2-1 TRBV4-3 - CASSQGGVGPKGVYEQFF TGCGCCAGCAGCCAAGGAGGTGTTGGGCCTAAGGGGGTGTATGAGCAGTTCTTC
once TRBJ2-1 TRBV28 - CASSFQDRYNEQFF TGTGCCAGCAGTTTTCAGGACAGATACAATGAGCAGTTCTTC
- TRBJ2-1 TRBV25-1 TRBD2 CASSEWASGNYNEQFF TGTGCCAGCAGTGAATGGGCTAGCGGAAACTACAATGAGCAGTTCTTC
- TRBJ2-1 TRBV4-3 TRBD2 CASSQSRGGPVNEQFF TGCGCCAGCAGCCAATCGCGCGGGGGACCCGTAAATGAGCAGTTCTTC
- TRBJ2-2 TRBV4-3 TRBD1 CASSQDQGTGVNTGELFF TGCGCCAGCAGCCAAGATCAGGGGACAGGGGTAAACACCGGGGAGCTGTTTTTT
- TRBJ1-1 TRBV28 - CASSTPIARGTEAFF TGTGCCAGCAGTACCCCCATAGCGCGTGGCACTGAAGCTTTCTTT
few TRBJ1-5 TRBV7-2 TRBD1 CASSEVGGHQPQHF TGTGCCAGCAGCGAGGTAGGGGGCCATCAGCCCCAGCATTTT
once TRBJ1-1 TRBV19 - CASSIFTGTNTEAFF TGTGCCAGTAGTATTTTTACAGGGACGAACACTGAAGCTTTCTTT
- TRBJ2-5 TRBV18 - CASSQTEETQYF TGTGCCAGCTCACAGACAGAAGAGACCCAGTACTTC
- TRBJ1-1 TRBV4-1 TRBD1 CASSPGQGAYTEAFF TGCGCCAGCAGCCCCGGACAGGGGGCTTACACTGAAGCTTTCTTT